The 15 T cell receptor beta chains reported below all come from one sample, sequenced in a study of circulating tumor DNA in untreated peripheral T-cell lymphoma. Produced via immunoSEQ multiplex PCR; TCRdb's table is partial and in-frame only. The sample carries over 4,000 clones, 65% to 70% recorded once. The sequenced material came from tumor tissue. These receptors were collected from a human donor with peripheral T-cell lymphoma.

The V and J genes are TRBV19 and TRBJ2-1; a possible D gene is TRBD2 (5 bases). The CDR3 spans 15 residues. Germline values: CDR1 LNHDA, CDR2 SQIVND (reference sequence). With 3 bases removed from V and 4 bases from J, the gap between germline ends came to 13 bases. The DNA for the CDR3 is TGTGCCAGTAGTATGAGTGCCGGGAATTACAATGAGCAGTTCTTC. It codes for CASSMSAGNYNEQFF.

This clone was counted once. The gene calls are TRBV11-3 and TRBJ2-5, with TRBD2 matching 12 bases. The CDR3 sequence is 14 residues long. The ends lost 4 bases at V and 5 bases at J; junction bases unmatched: 2. Per germline, CDR1 SGHNT and CDR2 YENEEA. Here the CDR3 reads CASSSSGRGETQYF. CDR3 bases: TGTGCCAGCAGCTCTAGCGGGAGGGGGGAGACCCAGTACTTC.

The J gene is TRBJ2-7, the V gene TRBV9; TRBD1 aligns across 10 bases. Germline V gives CDR1 SGDLS, CDR2 YYNGEE. V lost 0 bases to trimming and J lost 6 bases; unmatched junction nucleotides: 3. The CDR3 extends over 14 amino acids. In DNA, the CDR3 is TGTGCCAGCAGCGTAGGGGACAGGGGAGTCGAGCAGTACTTC. Amino acid sequence: CASSVGDRGVEQYF.

This clone showed up just a few times. The CDR3: CASSILPNDIQYF. Here the CDR3 DNA reads TGTGCCAGTAGTATTCTGCCCAATGACATTCAGTACTTC. V usage is TRBV19 and J usage is TRBJ2-4; D not certain. The CDR3 is 13 amino acids. Looked up from germline, CDR1 is LNHDA and CDR2 is SQIVND (reference sequence). V was clipped by 3 bases and J by 8 bases, with 11 bases between them.

This chain joins TRBV7-5 and TRBJ2-7; the table calls TRBD1, which could not be checked here. TRBV7-5 is a listed pseudogene. The CDR3 loop spans 14 amino acids. Here the CDR3 DNA reads TGTGCCAGCAGCTCACAGGCGACAGGGTCCGAGCAGTACTTC. As protein: CASSSQATGSEQYF.

The chain is built from TRBV27 and TRBJ2-7; possibly TRBD2 for D (6 bases). The CDR3 has 13 amino acids. Trimming removed 3 bases at V and 3 bases at J, with 9 bases between. Germline loops: CDR1 MNHEY, CDR2 SMNVEV (reference sequence). The CDR3 nucleotides are TGTGCCAGCAGTTTGACTAGATTCTACGAGCAGTACTTC. Translation: CASSLTRFYEQYF.

V is TRBV28 and J is TRBJ2-2; the D gene is possibly TRBD2 (6 bases). This CDR3 spans 14 amino acids. The germline V gene encodes CDR1 MDHEN and CDR2 SYDVKM. With 10 bases removed from V and 4 bases from J, the gap between germline ends came to 16 bases. The DNA for the CDR3 is TGTGCCACGCGCCGGGAGCAGCCCACCGGGGAGCTGTTTTTT. Amino acid sequence: CATRREQPTGELFF.

In its sample, this clone was seen a few times. The chain recombines TRBV19 with TRBJ1-5; 8 nucleotides agree with TRBD1. The CDR3 loop spans 17 amino acids. V shed 5 bases and J 1 base; nucleotides not matched to a gene: 10. From germline, CDR1 is LNHDA and CDR2 SQIVND (reference sequence). The CDR3 DNA reads TGTGCCAGTAGTGACTCGACAGGGGCTATCAGCAATCAGCCCCAGCATTTT. It specifies CASSDSTGAISNQPQHF.

In regard to this clone: An end of the junction differs from the germline gene, which may be a read error. The rearrangement joins TRBV7-7 to TRBJ2-1, with TRBD2 identical over 9 bases. The CDR3 contains 16 residues. CDR1 is SSHAT and CDR2 is FNYEAQ in the germline V gene (reference sequence). The CDR3 here is CASSLGAGGTDNEQFF. Here the CDR3 DNA reads TGTGCTAGCAGCTTAGGGGCGGGAGGGACCGACAATGAGCAGTTCTTC.

The chain has TRBV5-1 and TRBJ2-1; no reliable D call. V gave up 4 bases and J gave up 3 bases, with 11 bases separating them. The CDR3 extends over 14 amino acids. Germline loops: CDR1 SGHRS, CDR2 YFSETQ. The CDR3 loop reads CASSISAFYNEQFF. CDR3 nucleotides: TGCGCCAGCAGCATAAGCGCCTTCTACAATGAGCAGTTCTTC.

The gene calls are TRBV11-3 and TRBJ2-2; 16 nucleotides line up with TRBD2. Germline assignment: CDR1 SGHNT and CDR2 YENEEA. The CDR3 spans 19 residues. Germline trimming cut 1 base from V and 7 bases from J; bases unmatched to any gene: 9. The CDR3 region has the DNA TGTGCCAGCAGCTTAGTAGGGACTAGCGGGAGGGCGATCTTCGGGGAGCTGTTTTTT. The encoded protein is CASSLVGTSGRAIFGELFF.

V usage is TRBV19 and J usage is TRBJ2-3, with TRBD2 as a possible D gene (6 bases). CDR3 length: 13 amino acids. Germline assignment: CDR1 LNHDA and CDR2 SQIVND (reference sequence). Trimming took 6 bases from V and 6 from J, leaving 13 bases between them. CDR3 bases: TGTGCCAGTAGGCGGGGTAGTGGGGATACGCAGTATTTT. Its protein is CASRRGSGDTQYF.

This clone appeared once. J is TRBJ2-1 and V is TRBV2; D remains ambiguous. Per germline, CDR1 SNHLY and CDR2 FYNNEI. The CDR3 totals 14 residues. The ends were cut back, 2 bases at V and 10 bases at J, with 15 bases in the middle. The CDR3 region is CASSESSLGFEQFF. The CDR3 DNA reads as TGTGCCAGCAGTGAATCGAGTCTAGGTTTCGAGCAGTTCTTC.

This chain uses TRBV1 with TRBJ2-7; the table's D call TRBD2 went unverified against the DNA. TRBV1 is shown as a pseudogene. CDR3 size: 15 residues. Here the CDR3 reads CASSQYSGGSYEQYF. The CDR3 bases are TGCGCCAGCAGCCAATATAGCGGGGGGAGCTACGAGCAGTACTTC.

The rearrangement joins TRBV6-8 to TRBJ2-2; 8 nucleotides align to TRBD2. The length of the CDR3 is 18 residues. Germline values: CDR1 MNHGY, CDR2 SAAAGT. Trimming at V came to 0 bases and at J to 0 bases, leaving 6 bases not matched to a gene. The CDR3 reads CASSYSFGRASNTGELFF. Here the CDR3 DNA reads TGTGCCAGCAGTTACTCCTTCGGGAGGGCCTCGAACACCGGGGAGCTGTTTTTT.